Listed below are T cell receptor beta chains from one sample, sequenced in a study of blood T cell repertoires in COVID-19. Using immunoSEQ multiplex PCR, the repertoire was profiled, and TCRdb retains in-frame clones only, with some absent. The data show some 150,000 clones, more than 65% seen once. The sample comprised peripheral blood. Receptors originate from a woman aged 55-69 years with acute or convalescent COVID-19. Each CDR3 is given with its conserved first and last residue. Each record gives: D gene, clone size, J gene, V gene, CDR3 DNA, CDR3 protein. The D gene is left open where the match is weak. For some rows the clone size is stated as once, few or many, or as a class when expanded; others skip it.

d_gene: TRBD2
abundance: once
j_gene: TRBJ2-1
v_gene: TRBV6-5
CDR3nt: TGTGCCAGCAGCTTAGCGGGTAACAATGAGCAGTTCTTC
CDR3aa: CASSLAGNNEQFF

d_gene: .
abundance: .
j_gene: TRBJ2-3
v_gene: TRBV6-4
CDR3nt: TGTGCCAGCACTCTCACTGGGGGGTCCACAGATACGCAGTATTTT
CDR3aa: CASTLTGGSTDTQYF

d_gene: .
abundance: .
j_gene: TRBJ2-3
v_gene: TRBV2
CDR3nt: TGTGCCAGCAGGGGGGGTTTGACAGATACGCAGTATTTT
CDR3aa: CASRGGLTDTQYF

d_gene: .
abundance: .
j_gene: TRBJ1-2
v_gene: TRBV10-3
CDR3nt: TGTGCCATCAGTGTTGGGGGGACGGACTATGGCTACACCTTC
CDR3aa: CAISVGGTDYGYTF

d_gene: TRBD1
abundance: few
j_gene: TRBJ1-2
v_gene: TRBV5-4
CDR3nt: TGTGCCAGCAGCGCGTCGGGGACAGGGGGCGCAAAGTATGGCTACACCTTC
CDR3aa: CASSASGTGGAKYGYTF

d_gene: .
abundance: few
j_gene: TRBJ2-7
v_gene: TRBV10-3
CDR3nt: TGTGCCATCAGTGGACAGACCTACGAGCAGTACTTC
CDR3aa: CAISGQTYEQYF

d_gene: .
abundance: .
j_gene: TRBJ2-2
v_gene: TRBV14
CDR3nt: TGTGCCAGCAGCCAAGACGCCCCCCTATGGAACACCGGGGAGCTGTTTTTT
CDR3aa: CASSQDAPLWNTGELFF

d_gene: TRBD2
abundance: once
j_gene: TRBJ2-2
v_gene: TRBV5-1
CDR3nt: TGCGCCAGCAGCTTGATAGCGGGCACCGGGGAGCTGTTTTTT
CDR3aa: CASSLIAGTGELFF

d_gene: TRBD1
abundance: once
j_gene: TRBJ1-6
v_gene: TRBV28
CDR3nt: TGTGCCAGCAGCCAGGGGGCTGGGAATTCACCCCTCCACTTT
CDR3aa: CASSQGAGNSPLHF

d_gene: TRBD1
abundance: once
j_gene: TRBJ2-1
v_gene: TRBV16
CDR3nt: TGTGCCAGCAGCCCCGTGACAGGGAACTACAATGAGCAGTTCTTC
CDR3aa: CASSPVTGNYNEQFF

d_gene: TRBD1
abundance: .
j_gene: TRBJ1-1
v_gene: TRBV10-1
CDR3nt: TGCGCCAGCAGCCCGGGACAGGGCATTGAAGCTTTCTTT
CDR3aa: CASSPGQGIEAFF

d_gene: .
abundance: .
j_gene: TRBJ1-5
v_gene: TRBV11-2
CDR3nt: TGTGCCAGCAGCTTGAACACAGATCAGCCCCAGCATTTT
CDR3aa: CASSLNTDQPQHF

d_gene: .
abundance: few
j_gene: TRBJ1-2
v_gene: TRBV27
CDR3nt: TGTGCCAGCAGTTTAGGCCCCACAGGGTTGGGTGGCTACACCTTC
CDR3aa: CASSLGPTGLGGYTF

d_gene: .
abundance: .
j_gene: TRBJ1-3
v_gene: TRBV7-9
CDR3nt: TGTGCCAGCAGCTTAGGTCTACTTGACACCATATATTTT
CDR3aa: CASSLGLLDTIYF

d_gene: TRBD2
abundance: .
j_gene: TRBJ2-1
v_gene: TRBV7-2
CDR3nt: TGTGCCAGCAGCGCTAGCGGGAGGGCGGTTGAGCAGTTCTTC
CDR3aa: CASSASGRAVEQFF

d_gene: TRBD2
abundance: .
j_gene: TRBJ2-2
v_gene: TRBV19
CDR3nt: TGTGCCAGTAGTCCGGAGACTAGCGGGAGGGCCCGCACCGGGGAGCTGTTTTTT
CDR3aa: CASSPETSGRARTGELFF

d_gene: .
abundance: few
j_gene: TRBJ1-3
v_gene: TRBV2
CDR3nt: TGTGCCAGCAGTGTAACTGGGGGCGGAAACACCATATATTTT
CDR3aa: CASSVTGGGNTIYF

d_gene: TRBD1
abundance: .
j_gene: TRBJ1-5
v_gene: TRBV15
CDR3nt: TGTGCCACCAGCAGAGGGGACAGGGCGGGCGGTCAGCCCCAGCATTTT
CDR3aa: CATSRGDRAGGQPQHF

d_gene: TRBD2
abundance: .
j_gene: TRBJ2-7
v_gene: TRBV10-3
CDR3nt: TGTGCCATCAGGGAACCGGGACAGGGGACTAGCGGGAGGATTTACGAGCAGTACTTC
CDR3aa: CAIREPGQGTSGRIYEQYF

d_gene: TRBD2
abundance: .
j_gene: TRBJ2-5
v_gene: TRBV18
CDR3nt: TGTGCCAGCTCACCACTTATGGGGGGTCGACTAGCGGGAGAAGAGACCCAGTACTTC
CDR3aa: CASSPLMGGRLAGEETQYF

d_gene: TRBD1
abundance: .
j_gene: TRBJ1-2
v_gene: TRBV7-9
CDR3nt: TGTGCCAGCAGGTCACAGGGGGCTAACTATGGCTACACCTTC
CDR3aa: CASRSQGANYGYTF

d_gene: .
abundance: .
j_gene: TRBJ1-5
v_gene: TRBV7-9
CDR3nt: TGTGCCAGCAGCTTAACTAATAGCAATCAGCCCCAGCATTTT
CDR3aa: CASSLTNSNQPQHF

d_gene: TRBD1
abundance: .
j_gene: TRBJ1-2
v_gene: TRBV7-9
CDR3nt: TGTGCCAGCAGCCCGCCCCTCGGGGACAGGGTGTGGGGAGATGGCTACACCTTC
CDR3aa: CASSPPLGDRVWGDGYTF

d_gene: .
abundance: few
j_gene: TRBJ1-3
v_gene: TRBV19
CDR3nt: TGTGCCAGTACCCTAAGGGGGTTATCGATCTCTGGAAACACCATATATTTT
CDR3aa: CASTLRGLSISGNTIYF

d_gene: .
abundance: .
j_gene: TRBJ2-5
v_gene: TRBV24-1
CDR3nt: TGTGCCACCAGTGATTTAGGGGGGGGCGAAGAGACCCAGTACTTC
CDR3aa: CATSDLGGGEETQYF

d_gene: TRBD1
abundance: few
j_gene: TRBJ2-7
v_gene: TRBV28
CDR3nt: TGTGCCACCATTCACCCGGGACAGTCAAGGGAGCAGTACTTC
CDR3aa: CATIHPGQSREQYF

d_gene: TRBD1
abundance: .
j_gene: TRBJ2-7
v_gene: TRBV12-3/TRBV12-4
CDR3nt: TGTGCCAGCAGTTTCGGACAGGGCTACGAGCAGTACTTC
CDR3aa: CASSFGQGYEQYF

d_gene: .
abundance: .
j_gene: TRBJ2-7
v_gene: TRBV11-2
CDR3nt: TGTGCCAGCAGAGACAGCGACTCCTACGAGCAGTACTTC
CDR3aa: CASRDSDSYEQYF

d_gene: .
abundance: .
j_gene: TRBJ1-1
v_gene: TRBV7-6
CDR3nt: TGTGCCAGCAGCTTACAGGAGAACACTGAAGCTTTCTTT
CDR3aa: CASSLQENTEAFF

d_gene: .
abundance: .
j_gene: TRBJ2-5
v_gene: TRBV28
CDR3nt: TGTGCCAGCAGCCCCAGACTAGTTTCCCAAGAGACCCAGTACTTC
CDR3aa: CASSPRLVSQETQYF

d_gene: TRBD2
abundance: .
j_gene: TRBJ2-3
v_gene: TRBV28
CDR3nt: TGTGCCAGCAGCCGCGGGAGGTTAAACACAGATACGCAGTATTTT
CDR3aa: CASSRGRLNTDTQYF

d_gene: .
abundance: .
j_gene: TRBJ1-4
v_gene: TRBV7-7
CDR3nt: TGTGCCAGCAGCCCTACGGTACAGGGAGATAATGAAAAACTGTTTTTT
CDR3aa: CASSPTVQGDNEKLFF

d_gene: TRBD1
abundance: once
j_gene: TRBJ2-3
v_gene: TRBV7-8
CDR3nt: TGTGCCAGCAAGGAGGACAGGGGGCTAACAGATACGCAGTATTTT
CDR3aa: CASKEDRGLTDTQYF

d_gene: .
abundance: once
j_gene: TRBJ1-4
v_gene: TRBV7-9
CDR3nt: TGTGCCAGCAGCTTAGCCGCAGGATTTGATAGTGAAAAACTGTTTTTT
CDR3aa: CASSLAAGFDSEKLFF

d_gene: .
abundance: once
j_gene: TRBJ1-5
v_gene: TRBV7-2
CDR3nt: TGTGCCAGCAGCTTAGAAGGCAGGGCATATAGCAATCAGCCCCAGCATTTT
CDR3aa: CASSLEGRAYSNQPQHF